This record looks at one TCR beta chain sequence and its context. The data are from a study of CD8 T cells in Susac syndrome. A quantity of about 0.45 to 1 ug RNA underwent reverse transcription using random hexamers. Across 54 Vbeta and 13 Jbeta, TCR beta CDR3 was amplified with immunoSEQ multiplex PCR. TCRdb re-called the immunoSEQ multiplex PCR reads through MiXCR, storing one row per CDR3 protein. The sample has about 210,000 distinct CDR3 sequences; 85% to 95% are singletons. The germline V gene has CDR1 MDHEN and CDR2 SYDVKM. The CDR3 is 16 residues long. The J segment lost 1 base and the V segment lost 2 bases, leaving 4 bases of the junction unmatched. Sequencing targeted TCR beta in T cells from blood (CD8+ and CD4+). The controls, all healthy donors, were matched for age and sex.

Specimen: CD4+ T cells from PBMCs. The sequence derives from a human donor in good health. This chain uses TRBV28 with TRBJ1-2; 10 bases are shared with TRBD1. In DNA form, the CDR3 reads TGTGCCAGCAGTTTAGGGGGACAGGGGATTAACTATGGCTACACCTTC. It is translated as CASSLGGQGINYGYTF.